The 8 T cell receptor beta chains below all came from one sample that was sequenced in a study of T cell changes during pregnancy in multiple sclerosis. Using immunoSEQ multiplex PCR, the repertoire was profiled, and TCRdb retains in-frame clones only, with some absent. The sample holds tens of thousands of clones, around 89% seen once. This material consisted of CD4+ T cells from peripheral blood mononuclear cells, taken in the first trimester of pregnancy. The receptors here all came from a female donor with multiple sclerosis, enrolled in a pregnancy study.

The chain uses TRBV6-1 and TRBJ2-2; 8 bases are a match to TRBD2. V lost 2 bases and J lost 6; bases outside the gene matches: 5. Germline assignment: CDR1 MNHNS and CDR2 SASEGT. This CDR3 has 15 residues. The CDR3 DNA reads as TGTGCCAGCAGTGAACGGGGGGGGGTAGCCGGGGAGCTGTTTTTT. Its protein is CASSERGGVAGELFF.

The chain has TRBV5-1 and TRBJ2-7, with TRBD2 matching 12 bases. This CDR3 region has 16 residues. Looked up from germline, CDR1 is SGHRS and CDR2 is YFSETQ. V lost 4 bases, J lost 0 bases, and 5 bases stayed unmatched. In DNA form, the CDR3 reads TGCGCCAGCAGCACCGGACTAGCGGGGAGCTCCTACGAGCAGTACTTC. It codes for CASSTGLAGSSYEQYF. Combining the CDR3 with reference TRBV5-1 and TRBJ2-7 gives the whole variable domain KAGVTQTPRYLIKTRGQQVTLSCSPISGHRSVSWYQQTPGQGLQFLFEYFSETQRNKGNFPGRFSGRQFSNSRSEMNVSTLELGDSALYLCASSTGLAGSSYEQYFGPGTRLTVT.

The CDR3 DNA is TGTGCCAGCTCAAGCCAGGGGGCCAAAAACATTCAGTACTTC. The encoded protein is CASSSQGAKNIQYF. V and J are TRBV18 and TRBJ2-4; a possible D gene is TRBD1 (6 bases). The CDR3 consists of 14 residues. CDR1 is KGHSH, CDR2 LQKENI, per germline. V was cut by 5 bases and J by 1 base, with 9 bases left in between.

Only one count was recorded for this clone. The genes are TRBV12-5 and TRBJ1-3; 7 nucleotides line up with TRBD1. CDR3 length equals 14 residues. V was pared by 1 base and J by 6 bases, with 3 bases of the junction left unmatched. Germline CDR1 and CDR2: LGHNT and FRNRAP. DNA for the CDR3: TGTGCTAGTGGTTTGGGACAGGGAGAAAACACCATATATTTT. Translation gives CASGLGQGENTIYF.

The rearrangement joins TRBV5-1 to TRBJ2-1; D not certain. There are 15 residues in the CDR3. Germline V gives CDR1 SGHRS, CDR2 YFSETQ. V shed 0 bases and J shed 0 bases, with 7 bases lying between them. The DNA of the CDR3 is TGCGCCAGCAGCTTGGAAGTGAGCTCCTACAATGAGCAGTTCTTC. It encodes CASSLEVSSYNEQFF.

This CDR3 is CASSPDPRYRDSPLHF. DNA for the CDR3: TGTGCCAGCAGTCCCGACCCCCGTTACAGAGATTCACCCCTCCACTTT. The chain is built from TRBV27 and TRBJ1-6, with D uncertain. The length of the CDR3 is 16 residues. V was shortened by 5 bases and J by 8 bases, with 19 bases between the two germline ends. The germline gives CDR1 MNHEY, CDR2 SMNVEV (reference sequence).

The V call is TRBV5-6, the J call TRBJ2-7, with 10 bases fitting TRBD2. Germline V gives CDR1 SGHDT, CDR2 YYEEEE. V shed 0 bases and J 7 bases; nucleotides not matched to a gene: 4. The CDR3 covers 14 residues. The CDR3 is CASSLVGLAREQYF. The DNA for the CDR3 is TGTGCCAGCAGCTTGGTGGGACTAGCGAGAGAGCAGTACTTC.

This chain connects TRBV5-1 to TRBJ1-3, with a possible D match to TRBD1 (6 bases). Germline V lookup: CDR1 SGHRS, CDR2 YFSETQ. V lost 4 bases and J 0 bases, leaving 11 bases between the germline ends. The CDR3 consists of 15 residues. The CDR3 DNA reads TGCGCCAGCAGCCGGACAGTGGGCTCTGGAAACACCATATATTTT. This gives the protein CASSRTVGSGNTIYF.